These T cell receptor beta chains were read from a single sample in a study of T-cell memory formation after mild COVID-19. In TCRdb, the 5' RACE reads were re-called with MiXCR into one record per CDR3 protein. The repertoire holds some 260,000 distinct CDR3 sequences, with roughly 15% as singletons. Sequences were obtained from PBMCs or a T cell subset sorted from them (not recorded which). The origin of the receptors is a man aged 18 to 30 who had mild COVID-19 (a few samples of this study predate the infection). Cell type and time point are not known. CDR3s include the opening cysteine and the closing phenylalanine or tryptophan. The D gene is left open where the match is weak. The listing skips clone size in some rows; elsewhere it reads once, few, many or a size class.

D gene,V gene,clone size,J gene,CDR3 DNA,CDR3 protein
.,TRBV6-5,many,TRBJ1-6,TGTGCCAATCTCACAGCGGGGCTCAATTCACCCCTCCACTTT,CANLTAGLNSPLHF
TRBD2,TRBV20-1,many,TRBJ2-1,TGCAGTGCTCGAGGTTACCGACTAGCGGGGGACGCTGAGCAGTTCTTC,CSARGYRLAGDAEQFF
.,TRBV3-1,.,TRBJ1-2,TGTGCCAGCAGCCGGCCGGGACTGAACTATGGCTACACCTTC,CASSRPGLNYGYTF
.,TRBV5-4,few,TRBJ1-6,TGTGCCAGCAGCTTGTTGGACAGAGATAATTCACCCCTCCACTTT,CASSLLDRDNSPLHF
TRBD1,TRBV7-2,few,TRBJ1-2,TGTGACAGCAGCTTAGTCGGGACAGGGGGCGCTGAAGATGGCTACACCTTC,CDSSLVGTGGAEDGYTF
.,TRBV12-3/TRBV12-4,.,TRBJ1-2,TGTGCCAGCAGTTCGAACCGGAAACCAGGCGGCTACACCTTC,CASSSNRKPGGYTF
.,TRBV20-1,few,TRBJ2-5,TGCAGTGAACTTGTAAGTGCCGAGACCCAGTACTTC,CSELVSAETQYF
.,TRBV18,few,TRBJ1-2,TGTGCCAGCTCACTTGGGACGGTAAACTATGGCTACACCTTC,CASSLGTVNYGYTF
.,TRBV7-6,few,TRBJ1-1,TGTGCCAGCAGCTTAGATTCAGGGAACACTGAAGCTTTCTTT,CASSLDSGNTEAFF
TRBD1,TRBV7-9,.,TRBJ1-1,TGTGCCAGCAGCTATGGGGGACAGATAAACACTGAAGCTTTCTTT,CASSYGGQINTEAFF
TRBD1,TRBV2,.,TRBJ1-1,TGTGCCAGCAGTGAAACCGGGACAGGGCTGAACACTGAAGCTTTCTTT,CASSETGTGLNTEAFF
.,TRBV12-3/TRBV12-4,few,TRBJ2-3,TGTGCCAGCAGTCCGCAGACCAGAGGAGAGCAGTATTTT,CASSPQTRGEQYF
.,TRBV7-2,.,TRBJ2-7,TGTGCCAGCAGCTTACCAGGCGGCGAGCAGTACTTC,CASSLPGGEQYF
.,TRBV20-1,.,TRBJ1-2,TGCAGTGCTAGTAGGGCAGGCTATGGCTACACCTTC,CSASRAGYGYTF
.,TRBV7-2,.,TRBJ2-3,TGTGCCAGCACCCTCCAGGGCGGGGGCCCAGATACGCAGTATTTT,CASTLQGGGPDTQYF
.,TRBV5-1,.,TRBJ2-6,TGCGCCAGCAGCCATTTGCGTGGAAATACTGGGGCCAACGTCCTGACTTTC,CASSHLRGNTGANVLTF